The 18 T cell receptor beta chains below were found in one sample sequenced in a study of regulatory T cells in long-lasting Graves disease. This sample's time point: persistent/refractory GD, antithyroid drugs over 5 years with positive TRAb. After RNA was extracted from PBMCs, the TCR library was made from it. Construction of the TCR beta libraries employed iRepertoire HTBI primers in conjunction with Arm-PCR of CDR3 regions. TCRdb re-called the multiplex PCR reads with MiXCR, one entry per CDR3 protein. This sample has 400,000 to 500,000 distinct CDR3 sequences; around 21% occur once, and the top ten carry over 7.5%. The sequences come from peripheral blood mononuclear cells (PBMCs), collected when the disease was refractory, from a patient treated with antithyroid drugs. These TCRs come from a female donor with Graves disease.

The count of this clonotype is one. This clone may be a read error of a much larger clone one base away. V usage is TRBV3-1 and J usage is TRBJ1-1; unclear D gene. The germline CDR1 and CDR2 sequences are LGHDT and YNNKEL (reference sequence). V lost 5 bases and J 7 bases, leaving 17 bases between the germline ends. The CDR3 spans 14 residues. The CDR3 sequence is CASSKGPGMGEAFF. The CDR3 region has the DNA TGTGCCAGCAGCAAAGGCCCCGGGATGGGTGAAGCTTTCTTT.

This clonotype has more than one count but fewer than ten. The chain is built from TRBV20-1 and TRBJ1-5, with TRBD1 matching over 7 bases. Germline-derived CDR1 and CDR2 are DFQATT and SNEGSKA (reference sequence). J lost 7 bases, V lost 6 bases, and 9 bases had no gene match. This CDR3 spans 13 amino acids. The CDR3 DNA is TGCAGTGCCCAACAGGGGACGAGGCAGCCCCAGCATTTT. Translation: CSAQQGTRQPQHF.

This chain links TRBV9 with TRBJ2-3; 11 bases line up with TRBD2. CDR1 is SGDLS and CDR2 is YYNGEE in the germline V gene. After removal of 0 bases from V and 4 bases from J, the junction contained 4 bases not matched to a gene. CDR3 length: 16 amino acids. The DNA for the CDR3 is TGTGCCAGCAGCGTAGATGGTAGCGGGAGGGCAGATACGCAGTATTTT. Translation gives CASSVDGSGRADTQYF.

This clonotype was counted between two and nine times. This sequence joins TRBV12-3 or TRBV12-4 and TRBJ2-5; D is possibly TRBD1 (6 bases). V gave up 1 base and J gave up 4 bases, with 10 bases separating them. The CDR3 has 14 residues. Here the CDR3 DNA reads TGTGCCAGCAGTTTAGGGGGGCGCACAGAGACCCAGTACTTC. This sequence encodes CASSLGGRTETQYF.

The table lists this clonotype with a few counts. This chain joins TRBV6-1 and TRBJ2-5, with 7 bases aligning to TRBD1. Trimming cost V 6 bases and J 4 bases; bases outside gene matches: 5. This CDR3 has 13 amino acids. Germline V gene data show CDR1 as MNHNS and CDR2 as SASEGT. Written as DNA, the CDR3 is TGTGCCAGCAGCCAGACAGGGCTAGAGACCCAGTACTTC. Its translation: CASSQTGLETQYF.

The chain uses TRBV6-1 and TRBJ1-1; 9 positions agree with TRBD1. CDR3 length equals 15 residues. Germline values: CDR1 MNHNS, CDR2 SASEGT. The junction had 7 bases not matched to a gene; V was cut back by 3 bases and J by 5 bases. The CDR3 protein is CASSEVDRGFTEAFF. CDR3 in DNA: TGTGCCAGCAGTGAGGTGGACAGGGGATTTACTGAAGCTTTCTTT.

This clonotype has more than one count but fewer than ten. The V gene is TRBV10-3, the J gene TRBJ2-2; TRBD2 aligns across 8 bases. Germline V CDR1 and CDR2: ENHRY, SYGVKD. The V and J ends lost 5 bases and 5 bases, in that order; junction bases with no gene match: 7. The CDR3 has 15 residues. In nucleotides, the CDR3 is TGTGCCATCAGTAAAGCGGGAGTGGGTACCGGGGAGCTGTTTTTT. Encoded protein: CAISKAGVGTGELFF.

A remark on this clonotype: The junction and the germline gene differ at one end; a read error may be behind it. V gene TRBV30 combines with J gene TRBJ1-1; no clear D gene. Germline values: CDR1 GTSNPN, CDR2 SVGIG (reference sequence). The CDR3 covers 13 residues. CDR3 coding DNA: TGTGCCTGGAGTGTTGGAGGGAACACTAAAGCTTTCTTT. The encoded protein is CAWSVGGNTKAFF.

The rearrangement joins TRBV4-2 to TRBJ2-3; 10 nucleotides match TRBD2. Unmatched junction bases numbered 8, after V lost 0 bases and J lost 11 bases. This CDR3 has 15 amino acids. CDR1 LGHNA and CDR2 YNFKEQ come from the germline V gene. Here the CDR3 reads CASSQDLTSGWMQYF. The CDR3 DNA follows: TGTGCCAGCAGCCAAGATTTGACTAGCGGGTGGATGCAGTATTTT.

A remark on this clonotype: A much larger clone sits a single nucleotide away, making a read error possible. The genes are TRBV12-3 or TRBV12-4 and TRBJ1-1; D ambiguous. CDR3 length: 10 amino acids. The CDR3: CACRRYEAFF. The CDR3 nucleotides read TGTGCCTGCAGGCGGTATGAAGCTTTCTTT.

This clonotype was found many times. The rearrangement joins TRBV7-3 to TRBJ1-5, with D perhaps TRBD1 (6 bases). CDR1 is SGHTA, CDR2 FQGTGA, per germline. The CDR3 sequence is 13 residues long. V lost 6 bases and J lost 5, with 11 bases in between. CDR3 DNA sequence: TGTGCCAGCAGTTCAGGGGTGTATCAGCCCCAGCATTTT. This translates into CASSSGVYQPQHF. Complete variable domain (other parts from reference TRBV7-3 and TRBJ1-5): GAGVSQTPSNKVTEKGKYVELRCDPISGHTALYWYRQSLGQGPEFLIYFQGTGAADDSGLPNDRFFAVRPEGSVSTLKIQRTERGDSAVYLCASSSGVYQPQHFGDGTRLSIL.

This clonotype has a count of ten or more. The V call is TRBV27, the J call TRBJ2-7; 8 nucleotides align to TRBD1. This CDR3 has 15 residues. V trimming: 4 bases; J trimming: 6 bases; junction bases outside the gene matches: 11. Per germline, CDR1 MNHEY and CDR2 SMNVEV (reference sequence). The CDR3 protein is CASSSRTGMRGEQYF. The CDR3 DNA is TGTGCCAGCAGTTCAAGGACAGGGATGAGGGGCGAGCAGTACTTC.

Ten or more counts support this clonotype. V usage is TRBV27 and J usage is TRBJ2-7; D is perhaps TRBD1 or TRBD2 (6 bases each). The germline gives CDR1 MNHEY, CDR2 SMNVEV (reference sequence). Trimming pared 5 bases from V and 4 bases from J, leaving 12 bases between. This CDR3 region has 13 residues. The CDR3 protein is CASSQGTRYEQYF. In DNA, the CDR3 is TGTGCCAGCAGTCAGGGGACTCGTTACGAGCAGTACTTC.

Only a few counts were recorded for this clonotype. V is TRBV5-6 and J is TRBJ1-1; TRBD1 aligns across 11 bases. From germline, CDR1 is SGHDT and CDR2 YYEEEE. J lost 3 bases, V lost 4 bases, and 8 bases had no gene match. The CDR3 covers 16 residues. The CDR3 DNA follows: TGTGCCAGCAGCCTACCGGACAGGGGGCGCGACACTGAAGCTTTCTTT. It specifies CASSLPDRGRDTEAFF. The full variable domain, with the rest looked up from reference TRBV5-6 and TRBJ1-1, is DAGVTQSPTHLIKTRGQQVTLRCSPKSGHDTVSWYQQALGQGPQFIFQYYEEEERQRGNFPDRFSGHQFPNYSSELNVNALLLGDSALYLCASSLPDRGRDTEAFFGQGTRLTVV.

This clonotype has more than one count but fewer than ten. This chain connects TRBV20-1 to TRBJ2-2; TRBD1 aligns across 10 bases. Germline V gives CDR1 DFQATT, CDR2 SNEGSKA (reference sequence). V lost 0 bases, J lost 1 base, and 5 bases stayed unmatched. The CDR3 contains 17 residues. DNA of the CDR3: TGCAGTGCTAGAGATAGCTGGGACAGGGGGAACACCGGGGAGCTGTTTTTT. It yields the protein CSARDSWDRGNTGELFF.

Points on this clonotype: A junction boundary mismatches the germline segment, possibly from a read error. The J gene is TRBJ2-4, the V gene TRBV7-2; a weak D match, TRBD2 (6 bases). The CDR3 is made up of 18 amino acids. Germline V gene sequence: CDR1 SGHTA, CDR2 FQGNSA. This CDR3 is CASTLGPGEGLAKNIQHF. The CDR3 nucleotides are TGTGCCAGCACGCTCGGCCCGGGGGAAGGGCTAGCCAAAAACATTCAGCACTTC.

V and J are TRBV12-3 or TRBV12-4 and TRBJ2-1, with D perhaps TRBD2 (5 bases). This CDR3 contains 14 residues. The V gene lost 3 bases and the J gene lost 9 bases, with 15 bases spanning the gap. The CDR3: CASSFRLEGGEQFF. In nucleotides, the CDR3 is TGTGCCAGCAGTTTCCGGCTAGAGGGTGGTGAGCAGTTCTTC.

At least ten counts were recorded for this clonotype. The chain uses TRBV28 and TRBJ1-1; perhaps TRBD1 as D (6 bases). The germline gives CDR1 MDHEN, CDR2 SYDVKM. The CDR3 runs to 14 residues. Trimming removed 5 bases from V and 4 bases from J, with 14 bases in between. This CDR3 is CASSPGASGTEAFF. The CDR3 DNA reads as TGTGCCAGCAGTCCGGGGGCTTCGGGCACTGAAGCTTTCTTT.